This T cell receptor (beta chain) stems from a study of T cells in women clearing cervical HPV infection. Study overall: Controls' single incident HPV16 infection cleared within 12 months without precancer. Findings and caveats of the study: Controls had more TRBV6-7 (approximately 0.15%) than cases (approximately 0.11%).

Germline V CDR1 and CDR2: SGHDT, YYEEEE. The CDR3 runs to 14 residues. Trimming left V 2 bases short and J 1 base short, with 9 bases between. In the case of this clone: Its specificity is not known. The read ends 3 residues before the CDR3 terminus; that terminus is restored from the germline J gene.

Profiled with immunoSEQ multiplex PCR; TCRdb holds only in-frame clones, not every one. The sample totals under 45,000 clones. This rearrangement joins TRBV5-6 to TRBJ2-5; D might be TRBD1 or TRBD2, each matching 5 bases. This sequence was found in a woman between 18 and 75 years old with a cervical HPV16 infection that either progressed to CIN3+ or cleared (not recorded which). The specimen sequenced was blood buffy coat. This CDR3 reads CASSFEGLQETQYF. The CDR3 bases that were read are TGTGCCAGCAGCTTCGAGGGGCTCCAAGAGACC.